This paragraph covers one T cell receptor (beta chain) sequence. Repertoires were generated with immunoSEQ multiplex PCR, while TCRdb's copy carries only in-frame clones and drops some. The sample gives tens of thousands of clones, around four fifths of which show up once; over 1.1% is in the top ten. CDR3 length equals 15 residues. Germline trimming cut 5 bases from V and 5 bases from J; bases unmatched to any gene: 12. The V gene's germline CDR1 is SEHNR and CDR2 FQNEAQ (reference sequence). This entry is derived from a study of lymphopenia after photon versus proton radiotherapy. This receptor was identified in a man between 60 and 75 years old with pancreatic cancer. This sample comprised peripheral blood, obtained from a patient treated with proton-based radiotherapy. This chain links TRBV7-9 with TRBJ2-7; 7 positions match TRBD1. The CDR3 sequence is CASSRGRDSRNEQYF. The DNA of the CDR3 is TGTGCCAGCAGCCGAGGAAGGGACAGTAGGAACGAGCAGTACTTC.